These T cell receptor beta chains were read from a single sample in a study of blood T cell repertoires in COVID-19. Some clones are missing from TCRdb's copy, which holds only in-frame ones; the method was immunoSEQ multiplex PCR. The sample yields about 180,000 clones, approximately 90% seen once. The sequenced material came from peripheral blood. The receptors originated from a young man who had recovered from COVID-19. Both conserved end residues are part of each CDR3. D genes are given only for firm matches. A row's size may be missing; if present it is once, few, many or a size class.

>TRBJ1-1|14|.|.|TRBV18
CASSPTGVNLEAFF
TGTGCCAGCTCGCCGACCGGGGTCAACCTAGAAGCTTTCTTT
>TRBJ2-7|14|.|.|TRBV6-6
CASSYSRGMYEQYF
TGTGCCAGCAGTTACAGTCGGGGAATGTACGAGCAGTACTTC
>TRBJ2-1|17|once|TRBD2|TRBV11-2
CASSSLTSGFPYNEQFF
TGTGCCAGCAGCTCGCTGACTAGCGGGTTTCCCTACAATGAGCAGTTCTTC
>TRBJ2-3|12|once|.|TRBV5-4
CASNAGLDTQYF
TGTGCCAGCAACGCGGGGCTTGATACGCAGTATTTT
>TRBJ2-7|16|.|.|TRBV9
CAAPITGGGRGDEQYF
TGTGCTGCACCAATTACTGGGGGCGGGAGAGGAGACGAGCAGTACTTC
>TRBJ1-5|14|once|.|TRBV6-5
CASSTGGYNQPQHF
TGTGCCAGCAGTACGGGGGGTTACAATCAGCCCCAGCATTTT
>TRBJ2-2|14|.|TRBD2|TRBV7-6
CASRLAGGPGELFF
TGTGCCAGCAGACTAGCGGGAGGGCCCGGGGAGCTGTTTTTT
>TRBJ1-1|11|.|.|TRBV6-5
CASSYLREAFF
TGTGCCAGCAGTTACCTGAGGGAAGCTTTCTTT
>TRBJ2-3|14|.|.|TRBV3-1/TRBV3-2
CASSRGTYTDTQYF
TGTGCCAGCAGCCGAGGGACTTACACAGATACGCAGTATTTT
>TRBJ2-7|13|.|.|TRBV19
CASSIGLAYEQYF
TGTGCCAGTAGTATAGGACTGGCCTACGAGCAGTACTTC
>TRBJ2-3|16|.|.|TRBV27
CASSLWYGADTDTQYF
TGTGCCAGCAGTTTATGGTACGGAGCAGACACAGATACGCAGTATTTT
>TRBJ1-1|15|.|.|TRBV28
CASYPFGGMNTEAFF
TGTGCCAGCTATCCCTTCGGCGGGATGAACACTGAAGCTTTCTTT
>TRBJ2-5|13|once|.|TRBV28
CASSLTAQETQYF
TGTGCCAGCAGTTTGACAGCCCAAGAGACCCAGTACTTC
>TRBJ2-1|14|.|.|TRBV11-2
CASSLDREVVEQFF
TGTGCCAGCAGCTTAGATCGAGAAGTAGTGGAGCAGTTCTTC
>TRBJ1-2|13|.|.|TRBV7-2
CASSFQGSWGYTF
TGTGCCAGCAGCTTTCAGGGCTCGTGGGGCTACACCTTC
>TRBJ2-1|17|.|.|TRBV5-1
CASSLWRGPGLDNEQFF
TGCGCCAGCAGCTTGTGGCGGGGCCCCGGGTTGGACAATGAGCAGTTCTTC
>TRBJ1-1|12|.|TRBD1|TRBV28
CASSLMDRDAFF
TGTGCCAGCAGTTTAATGGACAGGGACGCTTTCTTT
>TRBJ1-2|14|.|.|TRBV6-2/TRBV6-3
CASSFLADNYGYTF
TGTGCCAGCAGCTTCCTAGCCGATAACTATGGCTACACCTTC
>TRBJ2-1|18|.|TRBD2|TRBV9
CASSVDIGRASEYNEQFF
TGTGCCAGCAGCGTAGATATCGGGAGGGCTAGCGAATACAATGAGCAGTTCTTC
>TRBJ2-5|12|.|.|TRBV6-2/TRBV6-3
CASSGTEETQYF
TGTGCCAGCAGCGGGACTGAAGAGACCCAGTACTTC
>TRBJ1-5|13|.|TRBD1|TRBV24-1
CATGGQGDQPQHF
TGTGCCACTGGAGGACAGGGGGATCAGCCCCAGCATTTT
>TRBJ2-1|15|once|.|TRBV25-1
CASRGLPGKGNEQFF
TGTGCCAGCAGGGGTCTCCCCGGGAAGGGCAATGAGCAGTTCTTC
>TRBJ2-5|15|.|.|TRBV5-1
CASSPEGYQQETQYF
TGCGCCAGCAGCCCGGAGGGCTACCAACAAGAGACCCAGTACTTC
>TRBJ2-4|15|.|.|TRBV7-2
CASSTPDINGDIQYF
TGTGCCAGCAGCACCCCGGACATTAATGGGGACATTCAGTACTTC
>TRBJ2-5|15|.|.|TRBV13
CASSLGTGEQETQYF
TGTGCCAGCAGCTTGGGGACGGGGGAACAAGAGACCCAGTACTTC
>TRBJ1-2|13|.|.|TRBV9
CASSVVEGRGYTF
TGTGCCAGCAGCGTAGTAGAGGGTCGTGGCTACACCTTC
>TRBJ1-1|15|.|TRBD1|TRBV7-9
CASSLGGQGGTEAFF
TGTGCCAGCAGCTTAGGGGGACAGGGGGGCACTGAAGCTTTCTTT
>TRBJ2-1|16|.|TRBD2|TRBV3-1/TRBV3-2
CASSSIPSGAYNEQFF
TGTGCCAGCAGTAGTATACCTAGCGGGGCTTACAATGAGCAGTTCTTC
>TRBJ1-2|17|.|TRBD1|TRBV4-2
CASSSRTGTGDLGGYTF
TGTGCCAGCAGCTCCAGGACCGGGACAGGGGATCTTGGTGGCTACACCTTC
>TRBJ1-2|12|.|.|TRBV6-5
CASNPWRGGYTF
TGTGCCAGCAATCCCTGGCGAGGTGGCTACACCTTC
>TRBJ1-1|12|.|.|TRBV12-3/TRBV12-4
CASSYGWTEAFF
TGTGCCAGCAGCTACGGGTGGACTGAAGCTTTCTTT
>TRBJ1-4|14|.|.|TRBV5-1
CASSRGIYNEKLFF
TGCGCCAGCAGCCGAGGGATATACAATGAAAAACTGTTTTTT
>TRBJ1-2|14|.|.|TRBV25-1
CASSEDSSNYGYTF
TGTGCCAGCAGTGAAGACAGCTCTAACTATGGCTACACCTTC
>TRBJ2-1|18|.|TRBD1|TRBV4-1
CASSQRPWGQSSYNEQFF
TGCGCCAGCAGCCAACGGCCCTGGGGACAGAGCTCCTACAATGAGCAGTTCTTC
>TRBJ1-4|15|.|TRBD1|TRBV4-3
CASSQNRGMIEKLFF
TGCGCCAGCAGCCAAAACAGGGGAATGATTGAAAAACTGTTTTTT
>TRBJ2-3|15|.|.|TRBV10-1
CASSVSAGPTDTQYF
TGCGCCAGCAGTGTTAGCGCGGGACCCACAGATACGCAGTATTTT
>TRBJ1-2|14|.|.|TRBV6-2/TRBV6-3
CASSYSGATYGYTF
TGTGCCAGCAGTTACTCGGGGGCGACATATGGCTACACCTTC